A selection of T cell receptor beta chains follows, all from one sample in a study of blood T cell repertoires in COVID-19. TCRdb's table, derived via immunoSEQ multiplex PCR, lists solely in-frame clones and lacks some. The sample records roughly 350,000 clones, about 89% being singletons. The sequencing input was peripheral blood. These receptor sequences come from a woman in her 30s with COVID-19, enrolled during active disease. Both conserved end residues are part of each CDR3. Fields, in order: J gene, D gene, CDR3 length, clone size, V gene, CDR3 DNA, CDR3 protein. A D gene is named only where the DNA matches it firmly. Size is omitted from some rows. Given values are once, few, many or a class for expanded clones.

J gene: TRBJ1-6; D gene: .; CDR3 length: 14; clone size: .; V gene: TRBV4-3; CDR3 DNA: TGCGCCAGCAGCCAAGAAACAGTTAATTCACCCCTCCACTTT; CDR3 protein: CASSQETVNSPLHF
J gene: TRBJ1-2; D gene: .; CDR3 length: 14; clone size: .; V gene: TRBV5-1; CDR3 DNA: TGCGCCAGCAGCATGGACGGAGGGGATGGTGGCTACACCTTC; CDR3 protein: CASSMDGGDGGYTF
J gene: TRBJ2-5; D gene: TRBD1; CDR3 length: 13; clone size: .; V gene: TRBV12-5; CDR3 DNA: TGTGCTAGTGGTTTGGGACAGGGAGAGACCCAGTACTTC; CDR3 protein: CASGLGQGETQYF
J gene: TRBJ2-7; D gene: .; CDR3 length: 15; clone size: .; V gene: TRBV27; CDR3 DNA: TGTGCCAGCAGTTTAGGAGGTCAGATCCCTAGGGAGCAGTACTTC; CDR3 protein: CASSLGGQIPREQYF
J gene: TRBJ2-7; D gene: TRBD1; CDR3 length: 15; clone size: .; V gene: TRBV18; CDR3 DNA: TGTGCCAGCTCACCTAGGACAGGGGAAGTTTACGAGCAGTACTTC; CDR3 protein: CASSPRTGEVYEQYF
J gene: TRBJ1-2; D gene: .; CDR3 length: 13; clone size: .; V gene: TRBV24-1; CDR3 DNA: TGTGCCACCAGTGTCGGGGGGAACTATGGCTACACCTTC; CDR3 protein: CATSVGGNYGYTF
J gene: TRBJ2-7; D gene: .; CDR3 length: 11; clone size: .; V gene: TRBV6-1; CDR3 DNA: TGTGCCAGCAGTGAATTTCTCGAGCAGTACTTC; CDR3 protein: CASSEFLEQYF
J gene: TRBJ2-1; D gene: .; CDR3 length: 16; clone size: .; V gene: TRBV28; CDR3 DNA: TGTGCCAGGGGGGCGGGCCCCCCTGTCTCCTACAATGAGCAGTTCTTC; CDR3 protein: CARGAGPPVSYNEQFF
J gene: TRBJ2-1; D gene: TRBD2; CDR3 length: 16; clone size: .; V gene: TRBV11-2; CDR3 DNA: TGTGCCAGCAGCCGACGGCTAGCGGGGGCTCTCAATGAGCAGTTCTTC; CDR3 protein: CASSRRLAGALNEQFF
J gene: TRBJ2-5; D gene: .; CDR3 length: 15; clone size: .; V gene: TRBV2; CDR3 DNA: TGTGCCAGCACCGATCCGGACTACCCCCAAGAGACCCAGTACTTC; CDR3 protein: CASTDPDYPQETQYF
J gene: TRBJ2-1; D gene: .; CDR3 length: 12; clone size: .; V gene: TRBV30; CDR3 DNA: TGTGCCTGGGGGCAGGGATCCAATGAGCAGTTCTTC; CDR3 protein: CAWGQGSNEQFF
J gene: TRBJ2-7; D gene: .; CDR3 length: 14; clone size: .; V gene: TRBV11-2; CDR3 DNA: TGTGCCAGCAGCTTAGAAGAGGGTTACTACGAGCAGTACTTC; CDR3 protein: CASSLEEGYYEQYF
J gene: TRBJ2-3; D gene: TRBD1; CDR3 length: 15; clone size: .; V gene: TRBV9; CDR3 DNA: TGTGCCAGCAGCGTAGTGGGACAGGGGACAGATACGCAGTATTTT; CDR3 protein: CASSVVGQGTDTQYF
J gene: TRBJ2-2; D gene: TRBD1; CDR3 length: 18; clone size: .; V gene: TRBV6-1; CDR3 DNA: TGTGCCAGCAGTGAATTCGCGGTCCAGGGGGCAACGGCCGGGGAGCTGTTTTTT; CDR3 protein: CASSEFAVQGATAGELFF
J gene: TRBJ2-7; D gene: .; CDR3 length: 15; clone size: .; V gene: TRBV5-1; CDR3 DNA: TGCGCCAGCAGCTGGGGCCCTGAGGGAGGCTACGAGCAGTACTTC; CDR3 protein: CASSWGPEGGYEQYF
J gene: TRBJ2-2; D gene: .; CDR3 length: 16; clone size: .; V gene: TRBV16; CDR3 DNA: TGTGCCAGCAGCCCGGTCCGGGGGAGGAACACCGGGGAGCTGTTTTTT; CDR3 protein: CASSPVRGRNTGELFF
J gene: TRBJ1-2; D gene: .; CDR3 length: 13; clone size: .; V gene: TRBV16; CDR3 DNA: TGTGCCAGCAGCGTCCAGGGATCTGGTGGCTACACCTTC; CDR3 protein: CASSVQGSGGYTF
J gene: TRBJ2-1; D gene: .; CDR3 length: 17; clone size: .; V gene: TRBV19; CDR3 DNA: TGTGCCAGTACCCTACGGGTAGCAGACCTGAACTACAATGAGCAGTTCTTC; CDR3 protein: CASTLRVADLNYNEQFF
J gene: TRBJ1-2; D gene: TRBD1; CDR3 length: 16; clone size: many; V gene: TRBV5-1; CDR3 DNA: TGCGCCAGCAGGCGATCCGGGACAGTTTTGAACTATGGCTACACCTTC; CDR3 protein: CASRRSGTVLNYGYTF
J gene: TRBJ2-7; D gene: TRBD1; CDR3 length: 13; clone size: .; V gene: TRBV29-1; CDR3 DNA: TGCAGCGTTGAAAGGGACAGGGGGCTTGAGCAGTACTTC; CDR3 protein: CSVERDRGLEQYF
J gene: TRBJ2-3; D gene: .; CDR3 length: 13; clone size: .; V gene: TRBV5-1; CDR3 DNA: TGCGCCAGCAGATCAGGGATCACAGATACGCAGTATTTT; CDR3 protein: CASRSGITDTQYF
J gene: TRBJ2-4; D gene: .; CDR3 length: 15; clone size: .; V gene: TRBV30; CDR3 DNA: TGTGCCTGGAGTGGGGACACTCTAGCCAAAAACATTCAGTACTTC; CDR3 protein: CAWSGDTLAKNIQYF
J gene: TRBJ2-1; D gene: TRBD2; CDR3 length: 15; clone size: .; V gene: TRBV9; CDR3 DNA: TGTGCCAGCAGCTCTACTAGCGGATCCTACAATGAGCAGTTCTTC; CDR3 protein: CASSSTSGSYNEQFF
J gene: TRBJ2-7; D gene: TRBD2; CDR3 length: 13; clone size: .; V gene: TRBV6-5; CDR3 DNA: TGTGCCAGCAGCAGGACTAGGAGCTACGAGCAGTACTTC; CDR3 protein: CASSRTRSYEQYF
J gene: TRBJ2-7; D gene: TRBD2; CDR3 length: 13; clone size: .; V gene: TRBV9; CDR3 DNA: TGTGCCAGCAGTGCCGGGGGGTCCTACGAGCAGTACTTC; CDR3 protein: CASSAGGSYEQYF
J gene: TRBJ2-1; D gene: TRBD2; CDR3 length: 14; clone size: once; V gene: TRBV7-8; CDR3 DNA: TGTGCCAGCAGCCCGGGGGGAGCCGACAATGAGCAGTTCTTC; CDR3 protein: CASSPGGADNEQFF
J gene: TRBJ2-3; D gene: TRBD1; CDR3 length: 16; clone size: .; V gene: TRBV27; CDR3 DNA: TGTGCCAGCAGTATAACAGGGGAATACGCAACAGATACGCAGTATTTT; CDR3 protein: CASSITGEYATDTQYF
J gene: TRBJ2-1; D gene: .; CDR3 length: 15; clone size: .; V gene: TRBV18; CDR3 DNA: TGTGCCAGCTCAACAGGCGATGCCTCCTACAATGAGCAGTTCTTC; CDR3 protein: CASSTGDASYNEQFF
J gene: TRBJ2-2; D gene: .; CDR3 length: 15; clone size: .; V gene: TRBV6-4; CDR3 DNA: TGTGCCAGCAGTGACTCCCCAGGGCCCACCGGGGAGCTGTTTTTT; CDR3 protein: CASSDSPGPTGELFF